This T cell receptor (beta chain) was sequenced during a study of T cell repertoires in cytomegalovirus infection. Study-wide background: The public TCR beta signatures pointed to both CMV infection and matching HLA type.

Study-wide results and limits: Across the ex vivo response, the dominant clonotypes were HLA-C-restricted CMV-specific TCR beta clonotypes.

CDR1 DFQATT and CDR2 SNEGSKA come from the germline V gene (reference sequence). This CDR3 has 15 residues. J lost 4 bases, V lost 4 bases, and 10 bases had no gene match. TCRdb processed the reads anew with MiXCR; each CDR3 protein has one entry. The sample shows roughly 760,000 distinct CDR3 sequences, approximately 34% of them seen only once. With regard to this clonotype: What it binds is unknown.

The chain is built from TRBV20-1 and TRBJ2-1; 7 nucleotides line up with TRBD2. This TCR was recovered from a human donor in good health (CMV status not recorded). Some clones in this sample may be carry-over from other donors' samples. The sequenced material came from PBMCs. The chain's CDR3 is CSATNDGGTYNEQFF. The DNA for the CDR3 is TGCAGTGCTACTAACGACGGGGGGACGTACAATGAGCAGTTCTTC.